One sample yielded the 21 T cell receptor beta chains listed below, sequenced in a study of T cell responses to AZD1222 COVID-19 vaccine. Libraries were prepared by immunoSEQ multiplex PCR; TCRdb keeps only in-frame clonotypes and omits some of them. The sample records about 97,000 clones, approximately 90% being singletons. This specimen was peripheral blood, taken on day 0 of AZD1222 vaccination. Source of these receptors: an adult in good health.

CDR3 residues: CASSRHTSGANVLTF. DNA of the CDR3: TGTGCCAGCAGCCGGCATACCTCTGGGGCCAACGTCCTGACTTTC. V usage is TRBV5-4 and J usage is TRBJ2-6; no firm D call. CDR1 is SGHNT, CDR2 YYREEE, per germline (reference sequence). The CDR3 is 15 amino acids. Trimming took 4 bases from V and 0 from J, leaving 8 bases between them.

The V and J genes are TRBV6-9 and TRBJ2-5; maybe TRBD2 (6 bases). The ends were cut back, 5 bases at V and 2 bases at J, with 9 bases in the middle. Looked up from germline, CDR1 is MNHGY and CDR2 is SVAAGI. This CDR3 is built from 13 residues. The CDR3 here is CASSPRDQETQYF. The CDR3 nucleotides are TGTGCCAGCAGTCCGCGGGATCAAGAGACCCAGTACTTC.

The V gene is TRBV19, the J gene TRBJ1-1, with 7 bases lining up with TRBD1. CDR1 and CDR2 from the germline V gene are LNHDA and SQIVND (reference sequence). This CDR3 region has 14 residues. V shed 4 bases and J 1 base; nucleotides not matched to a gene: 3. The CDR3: CASSSRGKNTEAFF. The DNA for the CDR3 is TGTGCCAGTAGTAGCAGGGGGAAGAACACTGAAGCTTTCTTT.

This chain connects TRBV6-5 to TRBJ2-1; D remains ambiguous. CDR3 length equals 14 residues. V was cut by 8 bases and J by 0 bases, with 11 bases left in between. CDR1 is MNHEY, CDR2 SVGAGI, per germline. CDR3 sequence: CASHTWSSYNEQFF. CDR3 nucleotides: TGTGCCAGCCACACGTGGAGCTCCTACAATGAGCAGTTCTTC.

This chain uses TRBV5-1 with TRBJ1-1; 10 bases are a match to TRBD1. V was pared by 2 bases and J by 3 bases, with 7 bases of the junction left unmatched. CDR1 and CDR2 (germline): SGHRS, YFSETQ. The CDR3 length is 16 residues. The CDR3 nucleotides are TGCGCCAGCAGCTTTCGGGACAGGGGTGGGTACACTGAAGCTTTCTTT. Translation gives CASSFRDRGGYTEAFF.

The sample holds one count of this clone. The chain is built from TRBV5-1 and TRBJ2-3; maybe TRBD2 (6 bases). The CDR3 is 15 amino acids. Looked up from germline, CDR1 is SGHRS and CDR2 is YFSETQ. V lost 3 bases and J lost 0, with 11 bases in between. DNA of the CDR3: TGCGCCAGCAGCTCGTCCGGGACTAGCACAGATACGCAGTATTTT. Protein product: CASSSSGTSTDTQYF.

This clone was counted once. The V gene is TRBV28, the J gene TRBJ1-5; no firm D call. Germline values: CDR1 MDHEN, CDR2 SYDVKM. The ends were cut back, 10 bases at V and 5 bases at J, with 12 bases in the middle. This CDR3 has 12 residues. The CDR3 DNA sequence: TGTGCCACCAAGACGGTGGATCAGCCCCAGCATTTT. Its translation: CATKTVDQPQHF.

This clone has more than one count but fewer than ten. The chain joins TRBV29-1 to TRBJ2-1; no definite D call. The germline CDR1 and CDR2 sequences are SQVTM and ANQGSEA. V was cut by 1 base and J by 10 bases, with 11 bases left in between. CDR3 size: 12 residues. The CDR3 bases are TGCAGCGTTGAAGGTATTAGGGAAGAGCAGTTCTTC. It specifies CSVEGIREEQFF.

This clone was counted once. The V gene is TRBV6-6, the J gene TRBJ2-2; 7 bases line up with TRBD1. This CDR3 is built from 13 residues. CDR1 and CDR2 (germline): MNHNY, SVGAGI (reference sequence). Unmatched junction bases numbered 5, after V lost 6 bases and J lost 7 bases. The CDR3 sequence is CASSPPGGGELFF. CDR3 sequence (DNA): TGTGCCAGCAGCCCCCCAGGGGGCGGGGAGCTGTTTTTT.

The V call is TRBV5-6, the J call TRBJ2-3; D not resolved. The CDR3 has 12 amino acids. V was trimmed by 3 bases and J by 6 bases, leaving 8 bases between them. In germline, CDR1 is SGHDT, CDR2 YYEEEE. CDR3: CASSSPVDTQYF. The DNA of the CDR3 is TGTGCCAGCAGCTCTCCCGTGGATACGCAGTATTTT.

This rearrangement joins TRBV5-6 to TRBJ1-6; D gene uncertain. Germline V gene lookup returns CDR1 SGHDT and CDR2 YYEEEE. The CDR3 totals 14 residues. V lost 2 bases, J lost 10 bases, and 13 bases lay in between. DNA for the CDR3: TGTGCCAGCAGCTTACTACAGTCGGGGTCACCCCTCCACTTT. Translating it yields CASSLLQSGSPLHF.

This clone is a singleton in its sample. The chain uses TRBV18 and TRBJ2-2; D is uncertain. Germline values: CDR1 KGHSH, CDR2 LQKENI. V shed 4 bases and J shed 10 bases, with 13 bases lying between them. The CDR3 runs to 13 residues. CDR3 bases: TGTGCCAGCTCACTCGTTTCAAGTGCGGAGCTGTTTTTT. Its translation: CASSLVSSAELFF.

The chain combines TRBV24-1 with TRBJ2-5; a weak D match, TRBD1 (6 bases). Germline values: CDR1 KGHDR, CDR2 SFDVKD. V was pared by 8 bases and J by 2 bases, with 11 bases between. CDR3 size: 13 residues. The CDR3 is CATNDGQQETQYF. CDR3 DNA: TGTGCCACCAACGACGGACAGCAAGAGACCCAGTACTTC.

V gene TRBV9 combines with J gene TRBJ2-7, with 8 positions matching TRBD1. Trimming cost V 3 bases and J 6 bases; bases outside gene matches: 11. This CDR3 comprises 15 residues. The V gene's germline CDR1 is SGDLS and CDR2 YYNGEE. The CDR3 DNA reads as TGTGCCAGCAGCGCACAGGACAGGGTGAGCGGCGAGCAGTACTTC. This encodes CASSAQDRVSGEQYF.

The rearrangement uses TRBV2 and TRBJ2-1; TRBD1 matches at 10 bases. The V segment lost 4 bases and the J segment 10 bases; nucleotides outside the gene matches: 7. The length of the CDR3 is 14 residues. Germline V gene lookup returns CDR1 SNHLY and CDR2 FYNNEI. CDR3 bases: TGTGCCAGCAGTGTTCGGGACAGGGGCGGGGAGCAGTTCTTC. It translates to CASSVRDRGGEQFF.

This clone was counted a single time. The CDR3 DNA sequence: TGTGCCACCAGCAGAGCCAGCCAGAGTTCCTACGAGCAGTACTTC. This translates into CATSRASQSSYEQYF. This chain links TRBV15 with TRBJ2-7; D uncertain. This CDR3 spans 15 amino acids. The V and J ends lost 1 base and 1 base respectively, with 11 bases between them. Per germline, CDR1 LNHNV and CDR2 YYDKDF (reference sequence).

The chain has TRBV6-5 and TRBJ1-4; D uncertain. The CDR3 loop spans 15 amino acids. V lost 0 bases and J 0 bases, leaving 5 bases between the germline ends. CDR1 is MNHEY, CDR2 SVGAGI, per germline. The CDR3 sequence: CASSYSTATNEKLFF. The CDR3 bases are TGTGCCAGCAGTTACTCAACAGCAACTAATGAAAAACTGTTTTTT.

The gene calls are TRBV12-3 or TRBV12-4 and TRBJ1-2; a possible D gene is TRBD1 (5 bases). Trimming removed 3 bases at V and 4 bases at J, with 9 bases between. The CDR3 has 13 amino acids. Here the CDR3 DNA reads TGTGCCAGCAGTTTCGACAGCGGCTATGGCTACACCTTC. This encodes CASSFDSGYGYTF.

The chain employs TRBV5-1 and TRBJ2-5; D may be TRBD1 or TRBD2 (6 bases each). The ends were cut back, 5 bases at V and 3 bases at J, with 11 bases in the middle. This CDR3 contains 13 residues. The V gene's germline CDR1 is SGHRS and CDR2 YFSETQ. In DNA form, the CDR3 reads TGCGCCAGCAGGCGGGACATCGAAGAGACCCAGTACTTC. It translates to CASRRDIEETQYF.

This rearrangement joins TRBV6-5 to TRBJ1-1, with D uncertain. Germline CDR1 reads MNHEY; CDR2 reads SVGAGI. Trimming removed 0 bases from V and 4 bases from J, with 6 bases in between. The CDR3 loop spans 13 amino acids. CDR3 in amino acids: CASSYSSSTEAFF. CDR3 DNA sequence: TGTGCCAGCAGTTACTCAAGCTCCACTGAAGCTTTCTTT.

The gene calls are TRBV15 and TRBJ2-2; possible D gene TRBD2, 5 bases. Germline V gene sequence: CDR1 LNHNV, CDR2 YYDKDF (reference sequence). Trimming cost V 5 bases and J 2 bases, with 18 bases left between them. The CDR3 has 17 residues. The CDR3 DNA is TGTGCCACCAGCCCACGAGGGTCACTCGGAAACACCGGGGAGCTGTTTTTT. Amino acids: CATSPRGSLGNTGELFF.